Listed below are T cell receptor beta chains from one sample, sequenced in a study of identical twins. One entry per CDR3 protein results from TCRdb running MiXCR on the 5' RACE reads. In the table there are some 760,000 distinct CDR3 sequences, around a sixth of which are singletons. This sample was shared with a second study, whose subject was T cells expressing NK-cell markers.

Sequences were obtained from PBMCs. All receptors derive from a woman between 18 and 29 years old in good health. Both conserved end residues are part of each CDR3. Each record gives: D gene, J gene, clone size, V gene, CDR3 protein, CDR3 DNA. A D gene is named only where the DNA matches it firmly. Not all rows give a size; the values are once, few, many and, for expanded clones, a class.

D: .
J: TRBJ2-7
size: few
V: TRBV20-1
CDR3: CSAADGNYEQYF
DNA: TGCAGTGCTGCCGATGGGAACTACGAGCAGTACTTC

D: TRBD2
J: TRBJ2-3
size: .
V: TRBV6-1
CDR3: CASSPVPAGGTDTQYF
DNA: TGTGCCAGCAGTCCCGTCCCTGCGGGGGGCACAGATACGCAGTATTTT

D: TRBD2
J: TRBJ2-7
size: many
V: TRBV25-1
CDR3: CASSEFIAGGTYEQYF
DNA: TGTGCCAGCAGTGAGTTCATAGCGGGAGGGACCTACGAGCAGTACTTC

D: .
J: TRBJ2-1
size: few
V: TRBV29-1
CDR3: CSVSKGWDDEQFF
DNA: TGCAGCGTTTCGAAGGGGTGGGACGATGAGCAGTTCTTC

D: TRBD1
J: TRBJ2-7
size: few
V: TRBV15
CDR3: CATSRDAGGYEQYF
DNA: TGTGCCACCAGCAGAGATGCAGGGGGATACGAGCAGTACTTC

D: TRBD1
J: TRBJ2-6
size: few
V: TRBV5-1
CDR3: CASSVTGSYGANVLTF
DNA: TGCGCCAGCAGCGTGACAGGGTCGTACGGGGCCAACGTCCTGACTTTC

D: .
J: TRBJ2-2
size: .
V: TRBV5-1
CDR3: CASSLQGSSLGELFF
DNA: TGCGCCAGCAGCTTGCAGGGGTCCTCTCTCGGGGAGCTGTTTTTT

D: .
J: TRBJ2-2
size: few
V: TRBV10-2
CDR3: CASHGRRANTGELFF
DNA: TGCGCCAGCCATGGCCGGCGCGCGAACACCGGGGAGCTGTTTTTT

D: .
J: TRBJ2-1
size: few
V: TRBV20-1
CDR3: CSAIEARDYNEQFF
DNA: TGCAGTGCTATAGAGGCCAGGGACTACAATGAGCAGTTCTTC

D: .
J: TRBJ2-4
size: few
V: TRBV6-5
CDR3: CASSYSYRIAKNIQYF
DNA: TGTGCCAGCAGTTATTCTTACCGGATAGCCAAAAACATTCAGTACTTC

D: .
J: TRBJ1-1
size: few
V: TRBV30
CDR3: CAWSPVLNTEAFF
DNA: TGTGCCTGGAGTCCCGTCTTGAACACTGAAGCTTTCTTT

D: .
J: TRBJ1-1
size: many
V: TRBV29-1
CDR3: CSVPGTEAFF
DNA: TGCAGCGTTCCGGGAACTGAAGCTTTCTTT

D: .
J: TRBJ1-2
size: .
V: TRBV5-1
CDR3: CASSLDPRWGYTF
DNA: TGCGCCAGCAGCTTGGACCCTCGGTGGGGCTACACCTTC

D: .
J: TRBJ2-1
size: .
V: TRBV28
CDR3: CASSLWSLSYNEQFF
DNA: TGTGCCAGCAGTTTATGGAGTCTCTCCTACAATGAGCAGTTCTTC

D: .
J: TRBJ2-5
size: few
V: TRBV5-4
CDR3: CASSQGPAGRQETQYF
DNA: TGTGCCAGCAGTCAGGGGCCAGCGGGACGACAAGAGACCCAGTACTTC

D: .
J: TRBJ2-2
size: few
V: TRBV7-9
CDR3: CASSAMTESTGELFF
DNA: TGTGCCAGCAGCGCGATGACGGAATCCACCGGGGAGCTGTTTTTT

D: .
J: TRBJ2-1
size: many
V: TRBV7-9
CDR3: CASSLADLRGEGDEQFF
DNA: TGTGCCAGCAGCTTAGCGGATCTCAGGGGCGAGGGCGATGAGCAGTTCTTC

D: .
J: TRBJ2-7
size: few
V: TRBV7-9
CDR3: CASSFNARPYEQYF
DNA: TGTGCCAGCAGCTTCAACGCCAGGCCCTACGAGCAGTACTTC

D: TRBD2
J: TRBJ2-3
size: .
V: TRBV20-1
CDR3: CSADLSGSVDTQYF
DNA: TGCAGTGCTGATTTAAGCGGGAGCGTAGATACGCAGTATTTT

D: .
J: TRBJ2-3
size: .
V: TRBV20-1
CDR3: CSARDGDGTDTQYF
DNA: TGCAGTGCTAGAGATGGTGACGGAACAGATACGCAGTATTTT

D: .
J: TRBJ1-1
size: few
V: TRBV7-9
CDR3: CASSPRDRRTEAFF
DNA: TGTGCCAGCAGCCCCCGGGACCGGAGGACTGAAGCTTTCTTT

D: .
J: TRBJ2-7
size: .
V: TRBV7-8
CDR3: CASSLVPRMTYEQYF
DNA: TGTGCCAGCAGCTTGGTGCCGCGGATGACCTACGAGCAGTACTTC

D: .
J: TRBJ2-5
size: .
V: TRBV7-2
CDR3: CASSSVRGQETQYF
DNA: TGTGCCAGCAGCTCGGTCAGGGGACAAGAGACCCAGTACTTC